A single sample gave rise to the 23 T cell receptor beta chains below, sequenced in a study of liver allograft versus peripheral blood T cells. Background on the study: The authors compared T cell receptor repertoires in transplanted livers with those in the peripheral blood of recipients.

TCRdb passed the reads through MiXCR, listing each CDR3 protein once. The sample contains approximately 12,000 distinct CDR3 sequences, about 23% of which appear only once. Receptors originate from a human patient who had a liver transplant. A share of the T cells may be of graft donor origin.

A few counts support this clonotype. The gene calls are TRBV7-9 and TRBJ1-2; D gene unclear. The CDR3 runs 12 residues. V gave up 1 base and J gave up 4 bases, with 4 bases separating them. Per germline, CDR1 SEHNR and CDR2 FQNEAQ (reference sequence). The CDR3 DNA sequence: TGTGCCAGCAGCTTAGAGACCTATGGCTACACCTTC. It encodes CASSLETYGYTF.

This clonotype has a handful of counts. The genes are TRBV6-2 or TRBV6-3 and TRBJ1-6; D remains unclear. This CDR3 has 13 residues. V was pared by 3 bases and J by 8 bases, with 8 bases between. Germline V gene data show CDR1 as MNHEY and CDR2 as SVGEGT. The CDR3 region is CASSYQVDSPLHF. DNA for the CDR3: TGTGCCAGCAGTTATCAAGTGGATTCACCCCTCCACTTT.

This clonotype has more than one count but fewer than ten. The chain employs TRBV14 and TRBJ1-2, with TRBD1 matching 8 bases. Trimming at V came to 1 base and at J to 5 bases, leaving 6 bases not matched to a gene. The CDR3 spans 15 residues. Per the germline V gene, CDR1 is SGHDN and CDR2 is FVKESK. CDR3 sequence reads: CASSQVGRGPYGYTF. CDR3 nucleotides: TGTGCCAGCAGCCAAGTGGGCAGGGGGCCATATGGCTACACCTTC.

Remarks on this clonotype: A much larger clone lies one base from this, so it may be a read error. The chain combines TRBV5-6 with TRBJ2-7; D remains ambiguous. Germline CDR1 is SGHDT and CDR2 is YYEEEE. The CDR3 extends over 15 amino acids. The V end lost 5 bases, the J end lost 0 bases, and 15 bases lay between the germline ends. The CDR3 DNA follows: TGTGCCAGCAGTTGGAGCTGGACGGCCTCCTACGAGCAGTACTTC. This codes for CASSWSWTASYEQYF.

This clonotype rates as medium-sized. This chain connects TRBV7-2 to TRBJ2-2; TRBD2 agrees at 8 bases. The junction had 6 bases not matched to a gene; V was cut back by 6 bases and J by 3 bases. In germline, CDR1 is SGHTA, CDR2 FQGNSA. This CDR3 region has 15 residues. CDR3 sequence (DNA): TGTGCCAGCAGATGGACTAGCTGGGACACCGGGGAGCTGTTTTTT. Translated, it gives CASRWTSWDTGELFF.

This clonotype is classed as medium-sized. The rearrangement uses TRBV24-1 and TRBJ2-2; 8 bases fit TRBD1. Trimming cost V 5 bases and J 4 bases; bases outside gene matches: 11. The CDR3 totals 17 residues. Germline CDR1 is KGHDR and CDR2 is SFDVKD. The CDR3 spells CATSGPKDRVGTGELFF. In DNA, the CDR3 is TGTGCCACCAGTGGGCCCAAGGACAGGGTCGGCACCGGGGAGCTGTTTTTT.

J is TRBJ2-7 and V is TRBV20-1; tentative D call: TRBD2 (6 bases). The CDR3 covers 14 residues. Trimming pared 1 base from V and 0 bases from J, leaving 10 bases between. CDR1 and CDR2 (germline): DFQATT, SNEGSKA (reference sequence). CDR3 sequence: CSARGVSGSYEQYF. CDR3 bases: TGCAGTGCTAGAGGGGTTAGCGGCTCCTACGAGCAGTACTTC.

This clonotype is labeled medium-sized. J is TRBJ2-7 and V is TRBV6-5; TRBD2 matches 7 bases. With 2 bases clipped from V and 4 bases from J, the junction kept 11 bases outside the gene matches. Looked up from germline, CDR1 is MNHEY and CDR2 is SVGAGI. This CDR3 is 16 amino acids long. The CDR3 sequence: CASSYDLERGRYEQYF. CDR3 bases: TGTGCCAGCAGTTACGACCTGGAGCGGGGAAGGTACGAGCAGTACTTC.

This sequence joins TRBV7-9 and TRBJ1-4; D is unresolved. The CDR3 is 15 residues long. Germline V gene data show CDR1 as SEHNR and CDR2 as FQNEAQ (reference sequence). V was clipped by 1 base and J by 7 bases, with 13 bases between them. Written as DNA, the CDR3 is TGTGCCAGCAGCTTAGGAGGTGGCCTGGGTGAAAAACTGTTTTTT. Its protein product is CASSLGGGLGEKLFF.

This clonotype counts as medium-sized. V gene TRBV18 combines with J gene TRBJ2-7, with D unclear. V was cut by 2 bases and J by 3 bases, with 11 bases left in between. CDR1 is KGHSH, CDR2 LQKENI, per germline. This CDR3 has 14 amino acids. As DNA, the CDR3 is TGTGCCAGCTCACCAGGGATTCTGGGCTACGAGCAGTACTTC. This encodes CASSPGILGYEQYF.

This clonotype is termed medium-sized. The CDR3 nucleotides are TGTGCCAGGGGGGAGGACAGGGGGCATAGCAATCAGCCCCAGCATTTT. Translating it yields CARGEDRGHSNQPQHF. V is TRBV24-1 and J is TRBJ1-5, with 11 bases aligning to TRBD1. V dropped 11 bases and J dropped 0; count of bases not matched to a gene: 8. The CDR3 is 16 residues long. Germline V lookup: CDR1 KGHDR, CDR2 SFDVKD.

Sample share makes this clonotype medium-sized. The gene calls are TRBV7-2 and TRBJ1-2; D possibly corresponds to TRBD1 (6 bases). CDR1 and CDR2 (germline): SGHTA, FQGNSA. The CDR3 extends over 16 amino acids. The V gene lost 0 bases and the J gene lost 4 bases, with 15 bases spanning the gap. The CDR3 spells CASSLATGAFSYGYTF. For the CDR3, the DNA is TGTGCCAGCAGCTTAGCGACGGGGGCGTTTAGCTATGGCTACACCTTC.

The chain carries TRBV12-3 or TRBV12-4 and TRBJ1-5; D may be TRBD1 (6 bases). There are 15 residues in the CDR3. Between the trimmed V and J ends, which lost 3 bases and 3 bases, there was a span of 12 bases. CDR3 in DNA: TGTGCCAGCAGTTTCGTCTGGACAGACAATCAGCCCCAGCATTTT. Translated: CASSFVWTDNQPQHF.

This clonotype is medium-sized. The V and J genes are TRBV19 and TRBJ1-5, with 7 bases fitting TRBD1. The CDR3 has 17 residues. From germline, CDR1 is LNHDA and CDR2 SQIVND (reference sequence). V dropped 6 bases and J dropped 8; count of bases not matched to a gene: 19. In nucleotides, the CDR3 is TGTGCCAGTAGGGGGCGGTTTGGACAGGTACCATCCGAGCCCCAGCATTTT. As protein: CASRGRFGQVPSEPQHF.

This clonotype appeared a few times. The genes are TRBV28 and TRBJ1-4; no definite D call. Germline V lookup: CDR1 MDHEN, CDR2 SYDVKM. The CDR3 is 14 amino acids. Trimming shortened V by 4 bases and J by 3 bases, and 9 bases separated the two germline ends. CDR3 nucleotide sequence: TGTGCCAGCAGTTCGGGAGTAGCTAATGAAAAACTGTTTTTT. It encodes CASSSGVANEKLFF.

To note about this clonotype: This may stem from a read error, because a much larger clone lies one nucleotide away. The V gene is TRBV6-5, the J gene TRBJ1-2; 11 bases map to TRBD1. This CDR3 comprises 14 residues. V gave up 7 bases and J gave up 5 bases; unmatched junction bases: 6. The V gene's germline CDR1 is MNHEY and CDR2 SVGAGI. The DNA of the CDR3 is TGTGCCAGCACAGGGACAGGGGGGAAATATGGCTACACCTTC. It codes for CASTGTGGKYGYTF.

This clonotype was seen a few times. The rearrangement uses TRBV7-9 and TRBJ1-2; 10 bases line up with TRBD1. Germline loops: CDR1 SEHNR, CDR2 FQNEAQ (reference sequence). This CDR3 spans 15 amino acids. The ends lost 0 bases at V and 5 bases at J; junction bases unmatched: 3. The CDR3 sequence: CASSLAGTGVYGYTF. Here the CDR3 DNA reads TGTGCCAGCAGCTTAGCTGGGACAGGGGTTTATGGCTACACCTTC.

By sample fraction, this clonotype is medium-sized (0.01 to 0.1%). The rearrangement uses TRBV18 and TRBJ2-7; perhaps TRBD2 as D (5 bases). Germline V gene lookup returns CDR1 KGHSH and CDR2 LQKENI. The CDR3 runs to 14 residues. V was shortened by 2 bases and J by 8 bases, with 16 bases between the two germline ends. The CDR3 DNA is TGTGCCAGCTCACCATCCGCGGGTCCTACGCAGCAGTACTTC. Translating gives CASSPSAGPTQQYF.

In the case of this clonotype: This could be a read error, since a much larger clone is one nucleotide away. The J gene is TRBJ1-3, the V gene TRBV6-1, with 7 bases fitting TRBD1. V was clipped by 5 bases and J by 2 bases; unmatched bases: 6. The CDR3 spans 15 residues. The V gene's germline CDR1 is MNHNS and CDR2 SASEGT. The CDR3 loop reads CASSLPGTAGNTIYF. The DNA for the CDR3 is TGTGCCAGCAGTCTGCCCGGGACAGCTGGAAACACCATATATTTT.

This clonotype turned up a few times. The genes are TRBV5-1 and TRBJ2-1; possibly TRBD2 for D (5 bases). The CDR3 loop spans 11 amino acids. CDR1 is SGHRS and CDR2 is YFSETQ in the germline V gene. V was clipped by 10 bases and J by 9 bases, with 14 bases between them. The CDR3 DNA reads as TGCGCCTGTACCGAGGGTGTTGAGCAGTTCTTC. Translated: CACTEGVEQFF.

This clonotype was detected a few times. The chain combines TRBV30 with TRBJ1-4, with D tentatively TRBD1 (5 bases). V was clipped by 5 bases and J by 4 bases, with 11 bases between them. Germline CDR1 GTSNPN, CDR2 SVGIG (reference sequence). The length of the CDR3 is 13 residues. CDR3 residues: CAWDNRHNEKLFF. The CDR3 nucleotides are TGTGCCTGGGATAACAGGCATAATGAAAAACTGTTTTTT. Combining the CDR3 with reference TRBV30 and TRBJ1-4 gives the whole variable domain SQTIHQWPATLVQPVGSPLSLECTVEGTSNPNLYWYRQAAGRGLQLLFYSVGIGQISSEVPQNLSASRPQDRQFILSSKKLLLSDSGFYLCAWDNRHNEKLFFGSGTQLSVL.

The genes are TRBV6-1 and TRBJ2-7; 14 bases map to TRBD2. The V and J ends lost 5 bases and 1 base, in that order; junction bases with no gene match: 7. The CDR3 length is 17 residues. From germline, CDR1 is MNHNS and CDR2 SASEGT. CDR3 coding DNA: TGTGCCAGCAGTTCGCCCGGGACTAGCGGGGGTTCCTACGAGCAGTACTTC. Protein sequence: CASSSPGTSGGSYEQYF.

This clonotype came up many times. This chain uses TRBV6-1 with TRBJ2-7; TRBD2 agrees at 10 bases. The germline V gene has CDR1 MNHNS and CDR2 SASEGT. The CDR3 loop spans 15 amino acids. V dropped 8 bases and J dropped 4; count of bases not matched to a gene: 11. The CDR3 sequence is CASEHLAGESYEQYF. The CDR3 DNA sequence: TGTGCCAGCGAACACCTAGCGGGAGAGTCTTACGAGCAGTACTTC.